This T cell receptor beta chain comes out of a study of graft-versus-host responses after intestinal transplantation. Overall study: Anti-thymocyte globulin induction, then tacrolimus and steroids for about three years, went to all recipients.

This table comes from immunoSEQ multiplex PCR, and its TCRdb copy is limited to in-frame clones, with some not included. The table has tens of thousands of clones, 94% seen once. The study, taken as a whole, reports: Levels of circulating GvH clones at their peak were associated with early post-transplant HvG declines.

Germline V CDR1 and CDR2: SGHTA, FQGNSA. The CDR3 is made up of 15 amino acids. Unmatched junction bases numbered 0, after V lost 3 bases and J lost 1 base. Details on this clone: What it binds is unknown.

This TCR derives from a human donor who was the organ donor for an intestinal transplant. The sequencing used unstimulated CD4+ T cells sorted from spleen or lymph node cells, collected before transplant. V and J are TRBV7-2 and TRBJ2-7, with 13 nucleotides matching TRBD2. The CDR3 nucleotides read TGTGCCAGCAGCTTGGGACTAGCGGGGTCCTACGAGCAGTACTTC. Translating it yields CASSLGLAGSYEQYF. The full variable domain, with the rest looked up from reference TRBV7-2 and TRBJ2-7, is GAGVSQSPSNKVTEKGKDVELRCDPISGHTALYWYRQSLGQGLEFLIYFQGNSAPDKSGLPSDRFSAERTGGSVSTLTIQRTQQEDSAVYLCASSLGLAGSYEQYFGPGTRLTVT.